The 12 T cell receptor beta chains below come from one sample, sequenced in a study of shared clonotypes between healthy human individuals (dated by TCRdb to the early 2020s). The method behind the library was the immunoSEQ multiplex PCR assay. TCRdb re-hosts the immuneACCESS table, in-frame sequences only. Its copies lack some clones; in the studies checked, an unresolved V gene accounts for under half of them, and the cause for the rest is not known. For this sample there are about 2.2 million clones; 85% to 95% appear just once. Around 1.7% of the sample lies in the top ten. CD8 naive samples were CD45RO-negative cells positively selected for CCR7, giving a CD45RA+CCR7+ population that excluded TemRA cells. The sample consisted of naive CD8+ T cells from PBMCs. The label giving this sample's cell subset or site can be read as: CD45RA+CCR7+. These TCRs come from a young man in good health. Some clones in this sample may be carry-over from other donors' samples.

The CDR3 is CASLPGGSNPGTSQGSPGNEQFF. The CDR3 nucleotides are TGCGCCAGCCTCCCAGGGGGCAGCAACCCGGGTACATCGCAAGGGTCCCCAGGGAATGAGCAGTTCTTC. V and J are TRBV23-1 and TRBJ2-1, with 8 bases that match TRBD1. TRBV23-1 is an open reading frame, and its role is uncertain. The ends lost 8 bases at V and 7 bases at J; junction bases unmatched: 37. This CDR3 is built from 23 residues.

A remark on this clone: This sample includes further DNA sequences coding for the same CDR3. The chain employs TRBV27 and TRBJ2-1; the D is unclear. Germline CDR1 is MNHEY and CDR2 is SMNVEV (reference sequence). This CDR3 region has 15 residues. V lost 4 bases and J 0 bases, leaving 10 bases between the germline ends. The CDR3 coding sequence is TGTGCCAGCAGTTACCTCCCGAGCTCCTACAATGAGCAGTTCTTC. Encoded protein: CASSYLPSSYNEQFF.

This chain connects TRBV18 to TRBJ2-1, with TRBD2 matching over 8 bases. CDR3 length equals 17 residues. The trim removed 3 bases at V and 9 bases at J, leaving 16 bases unmatched. Germline assignment: CDR1 KGHSH and CDR2 LQKENI. CDR3 in DNA: TGTGCCAGCTCACCTCAAGGTTCGTCGGGAGGGCCAGGTGAGCAGTTCTTC. Protein: CASSPQGSSGGPGEQFF.

The table lists this clone with a count of one. The gene calls are TRBV5-6 and TRBJ1-3; D unresolved. The CDR3 spans 13 residues. Germline values: CDR1 SGHDT, CDR2 YYEEEE. Trimming removed 1 base from V and 2 bases from J, with 4 bases in between. The CDR3 DNA reads as TGTGCCAGCAGCTTGAGTCCTGGAAACACCATATATTTT. Protein: CASSLSPGNTIYF.

The chain recombines TRBV7-9 with TRBJ2-7; the match to TRBD2 covers 8 bases. The V and J ends lost 0 bases and 1 base, in that order; junction bases with no gene match: 2. The CDR3 is 15 residues long. Germline loops: CDR1 SEHNR, CDR2 FQNEAQ (reference sequence). The CDR3 here is CASSLALAASYEQYF. The CDR3 DNA follows: TGTGCCAGCAGCTTAGCACTAGCGGCGTCCTACGAGCAGTACTTC.

Notes on this clone: Other DNA sequences from this sample encode an identical CDR3 as well. The chain carries TRBV7-9 and TRBJ2-5, with 9 bases lining up with TRBD1. This CDR3 spans 14 amino acids. V was pared by 0 bases and J by 5 bases, with 1 base of the junction left unmatched. CDR1 and CDR2 from the germline V gene are SEHNR and FQNEAQ (reference sequence). The DNA for the CDR3 is TGTGCCAGCAGCTTAGCCGGGACAGGGGAGACCCAGTACTTC. Protein sequence: CASSLAGTGETQYF.

This clone was recorded once. CDR3 nucleotide sequence: TGTGCCAGCAGCTCCGATAGGGACACTGAAGCTTTCTTT. As protein: CASSSDRDTEAFF. The V and J genes are TRBV11-2 and TRBJ1-1; D not resolved. The CDR3 runs to 13 residues. Germline-derived CDR1 and CDR2 are SGHAT and FQNNGV. The germline V and J ends were trimmed by 4 bases and 3 bases, with 9 bases remaining between them.

The J gene is TRBJ2-1, the V gene TRBV7-6; D might be TRBD2 (6 bases). The length of the CDR3 is 15 residues. Trimming removed 1 base at V and 4 bases at J, with 11 bases between. Per germline, CDR1 SGHVS and CDR2 FNYEAQ. The CDR3, as DNA: TGTGCCAGCAGCTTAGTAGCGGACCCATACAATGAGCAGTTCTTC. Residues: CASSLVADPYNEQFF.

This chain links TRBV7-2 with TRBJ2-7; D could derive from TRBD1 or TRBD2 (5 bases each). The germline V and J ends were trimmed by 3 bases and 2 bases, with 14 bases remaining between them. The CDR3 spans 15 residues. Germline V gives CDR1 SGHTA, CDR2 FQGNSA. The CDR3 coding sequence is TGTGCCAGCAGCTTTGAGGGTAGGGGACCCTACGAGCAGTACTTC. Translating gives CASSFEGRGPYEQYF.

The V call is TRBV11-2, the J call TRBJ2-7; the D gene is possibly TRBD1 (7 bases). Germline CDR1 and CDR2: SGHAT and FQNNGV. This CDR3 contains 15 residues. Trimming cost V 2 bases and J 4 bases, with 15 bases left between them. The CDR3 is CASSLRGAGGYEQYF. For the CDR3, the DNA is TGTGCCAGCAGCTTACGGGGTGCAGGGGGGTACGAGCAGTACTTC.

This chain joins TRBV27 and TRBJ1-4; possible D gene TRBD1, 5 bases. This CDR3 has 15 residues. The V gene lost 7 bases and the J gene lost 7 bases, with 19 bases spanning the gap. CDR1 and CDR2 from the germline V gene are MNHEY and SMNVEV (reference sequence). CDR3 nucleotides: TGTGCCAGCACCTCAGCGGGGACCTGGGGTGAAAAACTGTTTTTT. The encoded protein is CASTSAGTWGEKLFF.

The J gene is TRBJ2-1, the V gene TRBV27; D uncertain. Trimming pared 7 bases from V and 4 bases from J, leaving 17 bases between. The CDR3 totals 15 residues. Per the germline V gene, CDR1 is MNHEY and CDR2 is SMNVEV (reference sequence). The CDR3 sequence is CASNSPASRYNEQFF. The CDR3, as DNA: TGTGCCAGCAACTCCCCGGCTTCGCGATACAATGAGCAGTTCTTC.